This entry describes one T cell receptor beta chain. This specimen comes from a study of blood T cell dynamics during melanoma immunotherapy. Across the study: Metastatic melanoma patients received first-line pembrolizumab or nivolumab plus ipilimumab.

Sequencing used immunoSEQ multiplex PCR; TCRdb keeps in-frame clones, though not all of them. Among 20,000 to 30,000 clones listed, about 83% were seen once. Germline V CDR1 and CDR2: SQVTM, ANQGSEA. CDR3 size: 12 residues. V shed 6 bases and J shed 13 bases, with 21 bases lying between them. Time point described: pre-treatment baseline. The source of this sequence is a human donor with melanoma. This specimen consisted of blood, obtained from a patient treated with checkpoint blockade. The chain employs TRBV29-1 and TRBJ1-1; the D gene is possibly TRBD1 (5 bases). CDR3 in amino acids: CSVQSPAPGDFF. Here the CDR3 DNA reads TGCAGCGTCCAAAGTCCGGCCCCGGGGGATTTCTTT.